Described below is a single TCR beta chain sequence and its context. Its antigen is undetermined. These data belong to a study of beta chain features in type 1 diabetes. At the level of the study: Summed over all samples, the examined sorted cells came to 90 million to 120 million.

The investigators reverse transcribed all of the isolated RNA, so they sequenced expressed TCRB transcripts. TCRdb's copy holds only in-frame clones and misses some; the assay was immunoSEQ multiplex PCR. The table lists around 500,000 clones, about 10% of them singletons. Study conclusions and caveats: Insertions were fewer and deletions more numerous at VDJ junctions in type 1 diabetes patients. In the patient group, naive, central memory and Treg TCRB repertoires seemed more alike than in the healthy donor group. Cells carrying high TCR expression could end up over-represented when cDNA is sequenced.

CDR3 length: 13 residues. The germline CDR1 and CDR2 sequences are SGHDT and YYEEEE. The V gene end was trimmed by 5 bases and the J gene end by 3 bases; junction bases not matched to a gene: 5. The source of this sequence is a woman aged 18-29 years in good health. Specimen: naive CD4+ T cells from blood. The chain couples TRBV5-6 to TRBJ2-7, with 7 bases fitting TRBD1. DNA of the CDR3: TGTGCCAGCAGGAAGGGACAGAACTACGAGCAGTACGTC. Protein sequence: CASRKGQNYEQYV.